This T cell receptor (beta chain) is from a study of blood T cell repertoires in COVID-19. This CDR3 spans 15 amino acids. Looked up from germline, CDR1 is SGHRS and CDR2 is YFSETQ. The V end lost 3 bases, the J end lost 6 bases, and 15 bases lay between the germline ends. Sequencing used immunoSEQ multiplex PCR; TCRdb keeps in-frame clones, though not all of them. This table holds 240,000 or so clones, around 88% found once. Sequences were obtained from PBMCs or T cells enriched from blood (not recorded which). This clonotype was sampled from a man aged 40-55 years who had recovered from COVID-19. The genes are TRBV5-1 and TRBJ2-2; D is perhaps TRBD2 (6 bases). The CDR3 bases are TGCGCCAGCAGCTCGACTAGTAGTCTTCCCGGGGAGCTGTTTTTT. It is translated as CASSSTSSLPGELFF.